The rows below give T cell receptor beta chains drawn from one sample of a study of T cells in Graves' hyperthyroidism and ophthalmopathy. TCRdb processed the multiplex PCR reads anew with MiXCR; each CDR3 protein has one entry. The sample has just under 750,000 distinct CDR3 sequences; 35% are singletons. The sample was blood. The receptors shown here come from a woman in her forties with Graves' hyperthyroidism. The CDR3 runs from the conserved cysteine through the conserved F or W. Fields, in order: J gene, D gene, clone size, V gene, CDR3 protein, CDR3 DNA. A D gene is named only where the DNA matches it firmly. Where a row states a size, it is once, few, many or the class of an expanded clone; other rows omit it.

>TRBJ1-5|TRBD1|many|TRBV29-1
CSVRAGGVNQPQHF
TGCAGCGTTCGGGCAGGGGGCGTCAATCAGCCCCAGCATTTT
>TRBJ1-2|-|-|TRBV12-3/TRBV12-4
CASSFSPGADYGYTF
TGTGCCAGCAGTTTCTCTCCGGGGGCGGACTATGGCTACACCTTC
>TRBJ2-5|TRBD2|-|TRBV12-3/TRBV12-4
CASSPGTSPGGVRETQYF
TGTGCCAGCAGCCCCGGGACTAGCCCCGGGGGAGTGAGGGAGACCCAGTACTTC
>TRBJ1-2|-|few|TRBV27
CASSFVRNYGYTF
TGTGCCAGCAGTTTCGTCCGTAACTATGGCTACACCTTC
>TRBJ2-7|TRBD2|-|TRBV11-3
CASSSPGDYEHYF
TGTGCCAGCAGCTCCCCGGGGGACTACGAGCACTACTTC
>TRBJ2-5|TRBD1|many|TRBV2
CASSEALGQGGETQYF
TGTGCCAGCAGTGAAGCGCTAGGACAGGGGGGAGAGACCCAGTACTTC
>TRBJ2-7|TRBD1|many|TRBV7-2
CASSSQTGPDEQYF
TGTGCCAGCAGCTCCCAGACAGGGCCGGACGAGCAGTACTTC
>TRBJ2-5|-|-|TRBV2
CASKMVAESSAPQETQYF
TGTGCCAGCAAGATGGTAGCTGAGTCGTCTGCCCCGCAAGAGACCCAGTACTTC
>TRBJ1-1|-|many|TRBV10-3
CAISVDSAYEAFF
TGTGCCATCAGTGTTGACAGCGCATATGAAGCTTTCTTT
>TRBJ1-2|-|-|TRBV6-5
CASSFYGPDYGYTF
TGTGCCAGCAGTTTTTACGGGCCGGACTATGGCTACACCTTC
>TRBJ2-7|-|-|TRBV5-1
CASSHPGRQGGEQYF
TGCGCCAGCAGCCACCCGGGACGTCAGGGAGGCGAGCAGTACTTC
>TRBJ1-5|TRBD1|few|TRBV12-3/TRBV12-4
CASSSRQGETNQPQHF
TGTGCCAGCAGCAGCAGACAGGGGGAAACCAATCAGCCCCAGCATTTT
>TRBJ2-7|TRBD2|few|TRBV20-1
CSARDLVRLAETYEQYF
TGCAGTGCTAGAGATCTGGTTCGACTAGCGGAAACCTACGAGCAGTACTTC
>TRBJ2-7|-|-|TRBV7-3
CASSQDARTGPTYEQYF
TGCGCCAGCAGCCAAGATGCCCGAACCGGCCCCACCTACGAGCAGTACTTC
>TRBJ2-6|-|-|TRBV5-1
CASSLGDSSGANVLTF
TGCGCCAGCAGCTTGGGCGACAGTTCTGGGGCCAACGTCCTGACTTTC
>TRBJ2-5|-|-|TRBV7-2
CASSPHTRGAASETQYF
TGTGCCAGCAGCCCCCACACGAGGGGGGCGGCGAGTGAGACCCAGTACTTC
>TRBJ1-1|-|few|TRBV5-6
CASSRPGKQSEAFF
TGCGCCAGCAGCCGCCCTGGAAAGCAGTCTGAAGCTTTCTTT
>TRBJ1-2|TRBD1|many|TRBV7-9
CASSPGQGQPYGYTF
TGTGCCAGCAGCCCCGGACAGGGCCAACCCTATGGCTACACCTTC
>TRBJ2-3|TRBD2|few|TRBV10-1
CASSGPLAGEIDTQYF
TGCGCCAGCAGTGGACCCCTAGCGGGAGAGATTGATACGCAGTATTTT
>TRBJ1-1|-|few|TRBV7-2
CASRLTDENTEAFF
TGTGCCAGCAGACTAACGGACGAGAACACTGAAGCTTTCTTT
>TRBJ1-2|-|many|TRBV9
CASSVGPPGHGYTF
TGTGCCAGCAGCGTGGGGCCACCGGGGCATGGCTACACCTTC
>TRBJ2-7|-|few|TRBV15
CATRKDRSYEQYF
TGTGCCACCAGAAAAGACAGGAGCTACGAGCAGTACTTC
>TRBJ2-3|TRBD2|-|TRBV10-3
CAISPGLGQSTDTQYF
TGTGCCATCAGCCCGGGACTAGGTCAAAGCACAGATACGCAGTATTTT
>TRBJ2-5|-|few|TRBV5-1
CASTTSAAQETQYF
TGCGCCAGCACAACTTCAGCGGCCCAAGAGACCCAGTACTTC
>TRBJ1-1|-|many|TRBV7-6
CASSFTQLGESGTEAFF
TGTGCCAGCAGCTTTACCCAACTAGGGGAGTCGGGAACTGAAGCTTTCTTT
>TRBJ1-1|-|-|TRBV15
CATRLDGTWGAEAFF
TGTGCCACCAGATTAGACGGGACATGGGGGGCTGAAGCTTTCTTT
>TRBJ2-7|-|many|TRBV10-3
CASGPGDEQYF
TGTGCCAGCGGACCCGGCGACGAGCAGTACTTC
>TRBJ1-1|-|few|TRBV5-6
CASSLDGLVMNTEAFF
TGTGCCAGCAGCTTGGACGGCTTAGTTATGAACACTGAAGCTTTCTTT
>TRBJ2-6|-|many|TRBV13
CASSPKSGSGANVLTF
TGTGCCAGCAGCCCCAAGTCAGGCTCTGGGGCCAACGTCCTGACTTTC
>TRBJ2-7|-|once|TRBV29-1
CSVKPFGSSYEQYF
TGCAGCGTTAAGCCTTTTGGTAGCTCCTACGAGCAGTACTTC
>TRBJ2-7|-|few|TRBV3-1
CASSQVTRDEQYF
TGTGCCAGCAGCCAAGTCACGAGGGACGAGCAGTACTTC
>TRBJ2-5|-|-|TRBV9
CASSATGLETQYF
TGTGCCAGCAGCGCAACAGGGTTAGAGACCCAGTACTTC
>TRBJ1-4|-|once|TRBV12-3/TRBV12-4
CASSSLHEKLFF
TGTGCCAGCAGTTCTCTTCATGAAAAACTGTTTTTT
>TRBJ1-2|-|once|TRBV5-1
CASSYRGPYRNYGYTF
TGCGCCAGCAGCTACCGAGGACCGTACCGAAACTATGGCTACACCTTC
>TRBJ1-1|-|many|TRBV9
CASSTTGLNTEAFF
TGTGCCAGCAGCACTACGGGGCTTAACACTGAAGCTTTCTTT
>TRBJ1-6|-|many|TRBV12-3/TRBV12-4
CASSATPYNSPLHF
TGTGCCAGCAGCGCCACACCCTATAATTCACCCCTCCACTTT
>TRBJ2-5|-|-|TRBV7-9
CASSLARAGANQETQYF
TGTGCCAGCAGCTTAGCGAGGGCAGGGGCGAACCAAGAGACCCAGTACTTC
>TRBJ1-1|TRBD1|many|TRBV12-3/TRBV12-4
CASSPGQGAYTEAFF
TGTGCCAGCAGCCCCGGACAGGGAGCGTACACTGAAGCTTTCTTT
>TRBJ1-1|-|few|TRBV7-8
CASSFRQGSTEAFF
TGTGCCAGCAGCTTCCGGCAGGGGAGCACTGAAGCTTTCTTT
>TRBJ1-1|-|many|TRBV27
CASSPMNANTEAFF
TGTGCCAGTTCTCCGATGAACGCGAACACTGAAGCTTTCTTT
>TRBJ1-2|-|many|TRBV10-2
CASSETDIYGYTF
TGCGCCAGCAGTGAGACAGACATCTATGGCTACACCTTC
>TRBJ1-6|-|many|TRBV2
CASSFVDSPLHF
TGTGCCAGCAGTTTTGTGGATTCACCCCTCCACTTT
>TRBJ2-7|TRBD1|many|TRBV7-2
CASSYGQGEQYF
TGTGCCAGCAGCTACGGACAGGGCGAGCAGTACTTC